This T cell receptor (beta chain) was identified in a study of T cells expressing NK-cell markers. Study as a whole: Eight donors were sequenced, of whom seven were HCMV-seropositive, while the remaining one was HCMV-seronegative.

With the 5' RACE reads reprocessed, TCRdb shows one record per CDR3 protein and no DNA. This sample's table reports around 260,000 distinct CDR3 sequences. CDR1 SNHLY and CDR2 FYNNEI come from the germline V gene. This CDR3 is 14 amino acids long. This chain joins TRBV2 and TRBJ2-7; TCRdb returns TRBD1, unconfirmable since there is no DNA. The sequence was collected from a woman aged 18 to 75 in good health. Sequencing used blood T cells: a sorted CD56 or NKG2C T cell subset, CD4+ or CD8+ T cells, or bulk PBMC T cells (not recorded which). The CDR3 reads CASSGGQAIYEQYF.